This passage covers 13 T cell receptor beta chains from one sample sequenced in a study of cytomegalovirus exposure and HLA in healthy donors. Here immunoSEQ multiplex PCR was the method, and the copy in TCRdb shows in-frame clones only, minus some. Of 250,000 to 300,000 clones in the sample, nearly 90% are singletons; the top ten hold roughly 0.38%. Material: PBMCs. Every receptor here comes from a woman aged 18-35 years in good health and CMV-seronegative.

This clone was detected only a few times. The chain joins TRBV10-1 to TRBJ1-6; D is unresolved. The CDR3 covers 17 residues. V was clipped by 6 bases and J by 10 bases, with 25 bases between them. Germline loops: CDR1 WNHNN, CDR2 SYGVQD (reference sequence). In DNA form, the CDR3 reads TGCGCCAGCAGCAACATAAGAAGACTCCCACGTGGCTCACCCCTCCACTTT. Protein product: CASSNIRRLPRGSPLHF.

V usage is TRBV4-3 and J usage is TRBJ2-6; no firm D call. The length of the CDR3 is 16 residues. CDR1 and CDR2 (germline): LGHNA, YSLEER. Between the trimmed V and J ends, which lost 0 bases and 2 bases, there was a span of 8 bases. CDR3 DNA sequence: TGCGCCAGCAGCCAAGATCGTCGTCCTGGGGCCAACGTCCTGACTTTC. Translated, it gives CASSQDRRPGANVLTF.

The V gene is TRBV5-1, the J gene TRBJ1-2; 7 bases agree with TRBD1. V gave up 5 bases and J gave up 2 bases; unmatched junction bases: 3. Germline values: CDR1 SGHRS, CDR2 YFSETQ. This CDR3 is 13 amino acids long. CDR3 coding DNA: TGCGCCAGCAGGACAGGGCCAAACTATGGCTACACCTTC. This gives the protein CASRTGPNYGYTF.

The rearrangement uses TRBV19 and TRBJ1-1, with TRBD1 matching over 9 bases. Per germline, CDR1 LNHDA and CDR2 SQIVND (reference sequence). Unmatched junction bases numbered 7, after V lost 3 bases and J lost 5 bases. The CDR3 totals 15 residues. This CDR3 is CASSMRQGVDTEAFF. In nucleotides, the CDR3 is TGTGCCAGTAGTATGAGACAGGGGGTTGATACTGAAGCTTTCTTT.

The chain links TRBV6-5 to TRBJ1-1; no definite D call. Germline assignment: CDR1 MNHEY and CDR2 SVGAGI. V shed 0 bases and J shed 3 bases, with 11 bases lying between them. This CDR3 contains 15 residues. The CDR3 region has the DNA TGTGCCAGCAGTTACTCGGCCCTCGGGGACACTGAAGCTTTCTTT. Amino acid sequence: CASSYSALGDTEAFF.

The chain is built from TRBV2 and TRBJ2-2, with 10 bases fitting TRBD1. The germline V gene has CDR1 SNHLY and CDR2 FYNNEI. The CDR3 is 15 residues long. With V trimmed by 6 bases and J by 7 bases, 8 bases remained unmatched. CDR3 region: CASSPGTGAGGELFF. The CDR3, as DNA: TGTGCCAGCAGCCCCGGGACAGGGGCTGGCGGGGAGCTGTTTTTT.

As for this clone: Mismatch with germline at one junction end may stem from a read error. The V and J genes are TRBV14 and TRBJ1-6; TRBD1 aligns across 10 bases. The germline V gene has CDR1 SGHDN and CDR2 FVKESK. The CDR3 contains 16 residues. The CDR3 nucleotides read TGTGCCAGCAGTCAAGTGGGGACAGGGGTATACTCACCCCTCCACTTT. It encodes CASSQVGTGVYSPLHF.

The chain recombines TRBV9 with TRBJ1-3, with a weak D call TRBD1 (5 bases). Germline CDR1 is SGDLS and CDR2 is YYNGEE. This CDR3 spans 17 amino acids. V dropped 1 base and J dropped 3 bases, with 17 bases sitting between them. This CDR3 reads CASSVKPRVTDGNTIYF. DNA for the CDR3: TGTGCCAGCAGCGTAAAACCCAGGGTAACGGATGGAAACACCATATATTTT.

This chain connects TRBV27 to TRBJ1-3; D may be TRBD1 (6 bases). Trimming removed 6 bases from V and 3 bases from J, with 18 bases in between. The CDR3 has 16 residues. Germline values: CDR1 MNHEY, CDR2 SMNVEV (reference sequence). DNA of the CDR3: TGTGCCAGCAGCCTAACACAGGGATTTGGTGGAAACACCATATATTTT. Encoded protein: CASSLTQGFGGNTIYF.

J is TRBJ2-7 and V is TRBV27, with TRBD2 matching over 13 bases. The germline CDR1 and CDR2 sequences are MNHEY and SMNVEV (reference sequence). Trimming took 3 bases from V and 8 from J; bases not matched to a gene: 10. The CDR3 covers 16 residues. DNA of the CDR3: TGTGCCAGCAGTTTTCCCTCGGGGACTAGCGGGGACAAGCAGTACGTC. Translation gives CASSFPSGTSGDKQYV.

The rearrangement joins TRBV5-5 to TRBJ2-7; 7 bases match TRBD1. Unmatched junction bases numbered 13, after V lost 4 bases and J lost 3 bases. Germline V gene lookup returns CDR1 SGHKS and CDR2 YYEKEE (reference sequence). The CDR3 is 16 residues long. CDR3 nucleotides: TGTGCCAGCAGCCCGAACCGGGACAGCCTCCTCTACGAGCAGTACTTC. Translation gives CASSPNRDSLLYEQYF.

This clone was picked up one time. J is TRBJ1-2 and V is TRBV5-6, with 9 positions matching TRBD1. V was pared by 6 bases and J by 7 bases, with 10 bases of the junction left unmatched. CDR3 length: 14 residues. Germline lookup yields CDR1 SGHDT and CDR2 YYEEEE. The CDR3 sequence is CASNHRGRVGGYTF. In DNA form, the CDR3 reads TGTGCCAGCAACCACAGGGGGCGCGTTGGTGGCTACACCTTC. Looking up the rest from reference TRBV5-6 and TRBJ1-2 gives the full variable domain: DAGVTQSPTHLIKTRGQQVTLRCSPKSGHDTVSWYQQALGQGPQFIFQYYEEEERQRGNFPDRFSGHQFPNYSSELNVNALLLGDSALYLCASNHRGRVGGYTFGSGTRLTVV.

This clone was seen only a few times. This sequence joins TRBV30 and TRBJ1-2; D gene unclear. V gave up 2 bases and J gave up 3 bases, with 10 bases separating them. From germline, CDR1 is GTSNPN and CDR2 SVGIG (reference sequence). The CDR3 covers 13 residues. This chain's CDR3 is CAWSSVAYYGYTF. In nucleotides, the CDR3 is TGTGCCTGGAGTTCAGTCGCTTACTATGGCTACACCTTC.